The source of this T cell receptor (beta chain) is a study of cytomegalovirus exposure and HLA in healthy donors. The study's findings and limits: In vitro work confirmed that a few CMV-associated chains recognize CMV antigens. Earlier findings revealed that most TCR beta V segments proved productive either about 90% or about 30% of the time. Reportedly, cytomegalovirus status was diagnosed with high sensitivity and specificity.

This clone was detected only a few times. The target antigen is unknown. PCR was performed using 60 Vbeta and 13 Jbeta primers. Sequenced by immunoSEQ multiplex PCR; TCRdb stores in-frame clones only, minus some. The sample has about 250,000 clones; roughly two thirds are singletons. Germline V gene lookup returns CDR1 SEHNR and CDR2 FQNEAQ (reference sequence). Trimming stripped 7 bases from V and 10 bases from J, with 16 bases between. This CDR3 comprises 12 residues. The receptor's source is a female donor in good health and CMV-seronegative. The V gene is TRBV7-9, the J gene TRBJ1-1, with D maybe TRBD1 (5 bases). The sample taken for sequencing was PBMCs. CDR3 loop: CASTPPGSGAFF. The CDR3 DNA reads TGTGCCAGCACCCCTCCAGGGTCGGGAGCTTTCTTT.